Below are 26 T cell receptor beta chains sequenced from a single sample in a study of T cell responses to AZD1222 COVID-19 vaccine (dated by TCRdb to the early 2020s). The sample's time point label, decoded: baseline before first vaccination. The library was made by the immunoSEQ multiplex PCR assay. The table comes from immuneACCESS by way of TCRdb, which keeps in-frame sequences with V and J called. Part of the clones is missing from these tables; in studies checked, under half for an unresolved V gene and the rest for unknown reasons. The sample includes about 99,000 clones, with 88% observed a single time. The top ten hold around 2.8% of the sample. Sequencing was performed on peripheral blood, taken on day 0 of AZD1222 vaccination. The receptors originated from an adult in good health.

V and J are TRBV30 and TRBJ2-1, with no clear D. This CDR3 has 12 amino acids. The V and J ends lost 2 bases and 15 bases respectively, with 17 bases between them. Germline values: CDR1 GTSNPN, CDR2 SVGIG (reference sequence). CDR3 amino acids: CAWSPRVLDVFF. Here the CDR3 DNA reads TGTGCCTGGAGTCCCCGTGTGCTAGACGTGTTCTTC.

The chain uses TRBV5-1 and TRBJ1-1; 9 bases line up with TRBD1. The CDR3 consists of 15 residues. The germline V gene encodes CDR1 SGHRS and CDR2 YFSETQ. J was trimmed by 5 bases and V by 3 bases; bases with no gene match: 8. In DNA, the CDR3 is TGCGCCAGCAGCTCTAACAGGGGGCTACGAACTGAAGCTTTCTTT. Its translation: CASSSNRGLRTEAFF.

The rearrangement links TRBV4-1 to TRBJ2-3; D is ambiguous. V lost 4 bases and J lost 1, with 15 bases in between. There are 16 residues in the CDR3. From germline, CDR1 is MGHRA and CDR2 YSYEKL. DNA of the CDR3: TGCGCCAGCAGCCGTCTTCCGGAATCCCGCACAGATACGCAGTATTTT. Protein product: CASSRLPESRTDTQYF.

The J gene is TRBJ2-6, the V gene TRBV7-6, with D hard to call. CDR3 size: 16 residues. V gave up 1 base and J gave up 0 bases, with 7 bases separating them. Germline V gives CDR1 SGHVS, CDR2 FNYEAQ. In nucleotides, the CDR3 is TGTGCCAGCAGCTTAGGTCCCCACTCTGGGGCCAACGTCCTGACTTTC. Protein: CASSLGPHSGANVLTF.

CDR3 region: CASSAGGSGNTIYF. CDR3 sequence (DNA): TGTGCCAGCAGTGCAGGGGGCTCTGGAAACACCATATATTTT. The chain employs TRBV2 and TRBJ1-3; 7 nucleotides align to TRBD1. Losses at the gene ends were 4 bases for V and 0 bases for J; bases not matched to a gene: 0. The germline V gene encodes CDR1 SNHLY and CDR2 FYNNEI. The CDR3 contains 14 residues.

This sequence joins TRBV10-2 and TRBJ1-1, with D possibly being TRBD1 (5 bases). Germline CDR1 and CDR2: WSHSY and SAAADI. The CDR3 totals 13 residues. The ends were cut back, 7 bases at V and 0 bases at J, with 9 bases in the middle. As DNA, the CDR3 is TGCGCCAGCATGAGGGGCCTGAACACTGAAGCTTTCTTT. This encodes CASMRGLNTEAFF.

The V gene is TRBV30, the J gene TRBJ2-7; TRBD2 matches at 7 bases. The CDR3 runs to 14 residues. V dropped 0 bases and J dropped 6; count of bases not matched to a gene: 8. Germline values: CDR1 GTSNPN, CDR2 SVGIG (reference sequence). Here the CDR3 reads CAWSVPGGSPEQYF. CDR3 nucleotides: TGTGCCTGGAGTGTACCCGGCGGGAGCCCCGAGCAGTACTTC.

This sequence joins TRBV18 and TRBJ1-4; no clear D gene. This CDR3 contains 13 residues. V lost 2 bases, J lost 8 bases, and 9 bases lay in between. Germline V gene data show CDR1 as KGHSH and CDR2 as LQKENI. The DNA of the CDR3 is TGTGCCAGCTCACCAAACGGAGACGAAAAACTGTTTTTT. Its translation is CASSPNGDEKLFF.

The chain recombines TRBV11-2 with TRBJ2-1; 12 nucleotides align to TRBD2. This CDR3 spans 18 amino acids. Trimming took 5 bases from V and 8 from J; bases not matched to a gene: 16. The germline gives CDR1 SGHAT, CDR2 FQNNGV. In DNA, the CDR3 is TGTGCCAGCAGCCTCCAGAGCCGACTAGCGGGAGTCTCCGATGAGCAGTTCTTC. Its protein product is CASSLQSRLAGVSDEQFF. Drawing the rest from reference TRBV11-2 and TRBJ2-1, the complete variable domain is EAGVAQSPRYKIIEKRQSVAFWCNPISGHATLYWYQQILGQGPKLLIQFQNNGVVDDSQLPKDRFSAERLKGVDSTLKIQPAKLEDSAVYLCASSLQSRLAGVSDEQFFGPGTRLTVL.

V usage is TRBV2 and J usage is TRBJ1-2; 7 nucleotides align to TRBD1. Germline V gene sequence: CDR1 SNHLY, CDR2 FYNNEI. The length of the CDR3 is 15 residues. The junction had 5 bases not matched to a gene; V was cut back by 2 bases and J by 2 bases. The CDR3 bases are TGTGCCAGCAGTGAACGGCAGGGGGAAAACTATGGCTACACCTTC. Translation: CASSERQGENYGYTF.

This chain links TRBV4-2 with TRBJ2-3, with 10 bases lining up with TRBD2. Unmatched junction bases numbered 16, after V lost 4 bases and J lost 3 bases. Per the germline V gene, CDR1 is LGHNA and CDR2 is YNFKEQ. The CDR3 spans 19 residues. The CDR3 DNA sequence: TGTGCCAGCAGCCTCAGGGGGCTAGCGGGAGAAGAAAGAACAGATACGCAGTATTTT. Translated: CASSLRGLAGEERTDTQYF.

In this sample, this clone turned up once. The chain is built from TRBV3-1 (or the pseudogene TRBV3-2) and TRBJ2-3; D gene unclear. Trimming took off 4 bases at V and 2 bases at J, with 4 bases between the two ends. The CDR3 sequence is 12 residues long. The V gene's germline CDR1 is LGHDT and CDR2 YNNKEL (reference sequence). The CDR3 nucleotides are TGTGCCAGCAGCCGGTACACAGATACGCAGTATTTT. Protein product: CASSRYTDTQYF.

The rearrangement joins TRBV19 to TRBJ1-4, with 7 nucleotides matching TRBD1. CDR1 is LNHDA and CDR2 is SQIVND in the germline V gene (reference sequence). Unmatched junction bases numbered 11, after V lost 5 bases and J lost 5 bases. The CDR3 has 16 residues. The CDR3: CASSPGTVRSNEKLFF. CDR3 nucleotide sequence: TGTGCCAGTAGTCCCGGGACAGTAAGGTCAAATGAAAAACTGTTTTTT. The whole variable domain, remainder taken from reference TRBV19 and TRBJ1-4, is DGGITQSPKYLFRKEGQNVTLSCEQNLNHDAMYWYRQDPGQGLRLIYYSQIVNDFQKGDIAEGYSVSREKKESFPLTVTSAQKNPTAFYLCASSPGTVRSNEKLFFGSGTQLSVL.

The chain links TRBV6-1 to TRBJ1-2; 8 bases line up with TRBD1. The germline V gene has CDR1 MNHNS and CDR2 SASEGT. The CDR3 contains 12 residues. V lost 6 bases and J lost 6; bases outside the gene matches: 3. The CDR3 protein is CASSRTGNGYTF. CDR3 coding DNA: TGTGCCAGCAGCCGGACAGGGAATGGCTACACCTTC.

This sequence joins TRBV9 and TRBJ2-7; 10 bases are a match to TRBD2. Germline CDR1 is SGDLS and CDR2 is YYNGEE. The CDR3 totals 14 residues. The J segment lost 3 bases and the V segment lost 2 bases, leaving 2 bases of the junction unmatched. The CDR3 reads CASSVQREGYEQYF. In DNA form, the CDR3 reads TGTGCCAGCAGCGTGCAGCGGGAGGGCTACGAGCAGTACTTC.

This clone was found once. The gene calls are TRBV5-8 and TRBJ2-3; 15 positions match TRBD2. The CDR3 covers 16 residues. V dropped 4 bases and J dropped 6; count of bases not matched to a gene: 6. Germline V gives CDR1 SGHTS, CDR2 YDEGEE. In DNA form, the CDR3 reads TGTGCCAGCAGCCGAGACGGGACTAGCGGGAGGGATACGCAGTATTTT. Translating gives CASSRDGTSGRDTQYF.

This chain connects TRBV7-3 to TRBJ1-6; the match to TRBD1 covers 8 bases. This CDR3 is built from 16 residues. Germline V lookup: CDR1 SGHTA, CDR2 FQGTGA. V trimming: 2 bases; J trimming: 9 bases; junction bases outside the gene matches: 9. The CDR3 loop reads CASSLLGQGASSPLHF. CDR3 coding DNA: TGTGCCAGCAGCTTACTAGGCCAGGGGGCAAGTTCACCCCTCCACTTT.

The chain uses TRBV5-5 and TRBJ1-2; tentative D call: TRBD1 (5 bases). The germline V and J ends were trimmed by 1 base and 2 bases, with 9 bases remaining between them. Germline values: CDR1 SGHKS, CDR2 YYEKEE (reference sequence). The CDR3 has 14 residues. CDR3 residues: CASSLLGENYGYTF. The CDR3, as DNA: TGTGCCAGCAGCTTGCTAGGGGAGAACTATGGCTACACCTTC.

The chain uses TRBV5-8 and TRBJ2-1, with 9 nucleotides matching TRBD2. CDR1 SGHTS and CDR2 YDEGEE come from the germline V gene. V trimming: 4 bases; J trimming: 6 bases; junction bases outside the gene matches: 14. The CDR3 has 17 residues. CDR3 region: CASSLSVVAGALNEQFF. CDR3 nucleotides: TGTGCCAGCAGCCTATCGGTGGTAGCGGGAGCCCTCAATGAGCAGTTCTTC.

CDR3: CASSINRSPNEKLFF. CDR3 coding DNA: TGTGCCAGCAGCATAAACAGGAGCCCCAATGAAAAACTGTTTTTT. The chain recombines TRBV7-2 with TRBJ1-4, with a tentative D call TRBD1 (5 bases). Trimming took 5 bases from V and 5 from J, leaving 15 bases between them. The CDR3 is 15 amino acids. Germline loops: CDR1 SGHTA, CDR2 FQGNSA.

The chain uses TRBV10-3 and TRBJ1-1; D ambiguous. From germline, CDR1 is ENHRY and CDR2 SYGVKD. Trimming took 1 base from V and 4 from J, leaving 13 bases between them. CDR3 length: 15 residues. The CDR3 protein is CAISELEASSTEAFF. CDR3 DNA sequence: TGTGCCATCAGTGAGTTAGAGGCCTCGAGCACTGAAGCTTTCTTT.

This rearrangement joins TRBV24-1 to TRBJ2-1; TRBD1 matches at 7 bases. Germline CDR1 reads KGHDR; CDR2 reads SFDVKD. The CDR3 is 16 residues long. The ends lost 3 bases at V and 4 bases at J; junction bases unmatched: 8. The CDR3 loop reads CATSDRNGQAYNEQFF. The CDR3 DNA is TGTGCCACCAGTGATCGCAACGGACAGGCTTACAATGAGCAGTTCTTC.

The V and J genes are TRBV18 and TRBJ1-2, with 8 bases fitting TRBD1. Germline V gene data show CDR1 as KGHSH and CDR2 as LQKENI. V was clipped by 6 bases and J by 8 bases; unmatched bases: 8. The CDR3 has 13 amino acids. The CDR3 DNA is TGTGCCAGCTCCCCGACAGGGGTTGGGGGCTACACCTTC. Protein: CASSPTGVGGYTF.

This chain links TRBV18 with TRBJ2-3; 11 nucleotides match TRBD2. The CDR3 loop spans 17 amino acids. The V gene end was trimmed by 1 base and the J gene end by 2 bases; junction bases not matched to a gene: 5. Germline values: CDR1 KGHSH, CDR2 LQKENI. Here the CDR3 DNA reads TGTGCCAGCTCACCACGGCGACTAGCGGGAACCACAGATACGCAGTATTTT. Translating it yields CASSPRRLAGTTDTQYF. The variable domain in full, completed from reference TRBV18 and TRBJ2-3, reads NAGVMQNPRHLVRRRGQEARLRCSPMKGHSHVYWYRQLPEEGLKFMVYLQKENIIDESGMPKERFSAEFPKEGPSILRIQQVVRGDSAAYFCASSPRRLAGTTDTQYFGPGTRLTVL.

This rearrangement joins TRBV15 to TRBJ2-5; 10 bases line up with TRBD2. The CDR3 spans 15 residues. Unmatched junction bases numbered 3, after V lost 1 base and J lost 4 bases. The germline gives CDR1 LNHNV, CDR2 YYDKDF (reference sequence). CDR3 coding DNA: TGTGCCACCAGCAGAGTAGCGGGAGGAGGAGAGACCCAGTACTTC. The encoded protein is CATSRVAGGGETQYF.

The CDR3 is CASSMSTGYTEAFF. The CDR3 region has the DNA TGTGCCAGCAGCATGTCGACAGGGTACACTGAAGCTTTCTTT. The gene calls are TRBV5-5 and TRBJ1-1; 7 nucleotides match TRBD1. V was clipped by 4 bases and J by 3 bases; unmatched bases: 6. CDR1 and CDR2 from the germline V gene are SGHKS and YYEKEE (reference sequence). The CDR3 contains 14 residues.